This TCR beta chain was sequenced in a study of regulatory T cells in long-lasting Graves disease (dated by TCRdb to about 2021). Regarding the study in general: Antithyroid drugs had been taken for less than 3 months by newly diagnosed Graves' disease patients. A total of around 35 samples underwent TCR sequencing: roughly 13 from persistent and around 20 from newly diagnosed Graves' disease patients. This study used TCR sequencing and RNA sequencing of peripheral blood to compare persistent Graves' disease patients against newly diagnosed Graves' disease patients. The study was registered as a clinical trial and conducted in China. General study outcomes and caveats: Compared with newly diagnosed patients, persistent Graves' disease patients had lower TCR Shannon entropy and fewer highly expanded clones, which suggests clonal expansion. TRBV28, TRBJ1-2 and TRBJ2-5 were preferentially used in persistent disease, while TRBV20-1 and TRBJ2-1 were favored in newly diagnosed disease. The authors acknowledged the small sample size as a limitation that may reduce accuracy. Peripheral blood alone was examined, since thyroid tissue, which constituted the primary lesion, could not be accessed. Patients with persistent disease shared more public clonotypes (approximately 2,500) than newly diagnosed patients did (more than 900). Sequencing and analysis were limited to the TCR beta chain.

This clonotype was found many times. Its antigen is unknown. No quality values exist for individual bases; no much larger clone is one base distant. Library method: multiplex PCR. Instrument used: Illumina HiSeq 4000. iRepertoire HTBI primers and Arm-PCR amplification of CDR3 regions were used to construct TCR beta libraries. Before sequencing, the PCR products went through gel purification. The study's own analysis went as follows. Gene usage analysis of CDR3 amino acid clonotypes used the approximately 56 TRBV and more than 13 TRBJ segments found across samples. Filtered high-quality paired reads were merged into contigs using COPE and FqMerger. BLAST was used to align contigs to IMGT TRBV, TRBD and TRBJ reference genes, and CDR3 was defined according to IMGT. Any clonotype with a frequency above 0.1% was classified as a highly expanded clone. Repertoire diversity was measured by Shannon entropy, and V-J evenness by the Gini coefficient. A clonotype found in more than one individual was treated as public. The public sequencing data were trimmed at Q25 with fastp and processed into clonotypes with MiXCR by TCRdb, which kept only in-frame beta chains. Every entry covers one CDR3 protein and lists the most common genes and DNA from its rows. The V and J calls here are based on TCRdb, not the publication. In this sample the table shows approximately 440,000 distinct CDR3 sequences, 16% of which occur a single time. Roughly an eighth of the sample is in the top ten clones.

Based on the germline V gene, the CDR1 and CDR2 sequences are MGHDK and SYGVNS. The CDR3 runs 15 residues from the cysteine to the phenylalanine. Only the CDR3 DNA is retained, 45 bases long and in frame from the first base. Relative to germline, V is 0 bases shorter and J is 4 bases shorter, with 13 bases between their ends. What this sample's time point label stands for: newly diagnosed GD, antithyroid drugs for less than 3 months. For both TCR sequencing and RNA sequencing, RNA was extracted from PBMCs in TRIzol. The diagnosis of Graves' disease followed American Thyroid Association guidelines. Patients were recruited from an endocrinology department in Xi'an, China. Each patient gave approximately 9.7 milliliters of peripheral blood, collected in an EDTA anticoagulant tube. Ficoll Paque Plus density gradient separation was used to isolate PBMCs, and no further T cell sorting was done. An Agilent 2100 Bioanalyzer and agarose gel were used to assess RNA quality, and a NanoDrop 2000 was used to measure RNA concentration.

These data were also reused for a study on T cells in Graves' hyperthyroidism and ophthalmopathy. As noted in the second study: Stable Graves' hyperthyroidism was defined as no progression to ophthalmopathy during 18 months of follow-up. The hyperthyroidism patients were between 18 and 65 years old and newly diagnosed, with a disease duration of less than 2 months. Any patient with an uncontrolled infection, another autoimmune disease, pregnancy or lactation was excluded. Diagnoses were based on clinical symptoms, serum thyroxine and TRAb, thyroid ultrasound and orbital computed tomography. For the first round of RT-PCR on the TCR CDR3, the HTBI primer set was used together with the Qiagen OneStep RT-PCR kit. Most expanded thyroid clonotypes (frequency above 0.001) were also detected in blood, suggesting blood repertoires may reflect thyroid immune responses. In cross-validation, a model built on a 13 V-J signature told ophthalmopathy apart from stable hyperthyroidism with approximately 91% sensitivity and roughly 83% specificity, and in testing the same model reached 80%/75%. In validation, the model predicted progression to ophthalmopathy with 55% to 71% sensitivity and around 72% specificity, a median of approximately 6.5 months before onset. To identify distinguishing TCR V-J signatures, a discovery cohort of roughly 100 patients was used, comprising 40 to 45 with Graves' ophthalmopathy and roughly 60 with stable Graves' hyperthyroidism. Whether ophthalmopathy could be predicted prospectively was tested in an independent validation cohort made up of about 20 hyperthyroidism patients plus 17 patients who later progressed to ophthalmopathy. For training and testing, the 100 or so patients in the discovery cohort were randomly divided in a 7:3 ratio. Thyroid tissue and blood T-cell repertoires from roughly 6 Graves' hyperthyroidism patients were also compared in the study. After sampling, hyperthyroidism patients received methimazole starting at 30 mg daily, and ophthalmopathy patients received high-dose intravenous methylprednisolone. A second multiplex PCR round built the libraries, followed by size selection and purification. Paired-end sequencing of the libraries was performed with 100 bp reads on an Illumina HiSeq2000. SOAPnuke was used to process the raw data, throwing out any read that contained adapters or uncalled bases, had a mean Phred below 15, or lacked an exact constant-primer or identifier match. COPE v1.2.5 was used to merge high-quality paired reads, and clonotypes were defined as unique nucleotide sequences. MiTCR v1.1 was used to align the clonotypes against IMGT TRBV, TRBD and TRBJ reference segments. The analysis included only V-J combinations with a frequency above 0.0001, which together covered 98% to 99.2% of the repertoires. The TCS score was defined as the ratio of F50 (clonal expansion) to E x V (chaos), calculated using BLOSUM62-based TCRdist between CDR3 peptides within each V-J. Welch's t-statistics and random forest reduced 500 to 550 V-J features to some 14, which were used in a naive Bayes classifier (R e1071). No statistical method was used to set the sample size in advance, and investigators knew the group allocation. The paper reports TCR Vbeta CDR3 sequencing of over 130 peripheral blood samples: approximately 41 ophthalmopathy, about 75 hyperthyroidism and approximately 17 progressor patients.

The chain links TRBV25-1 with TRBJ2-7, and the D gene may be TRBD1, 6 bases matching. This specimen consisted of peripheral blood mononuclear cells (PBMCs), obtained at new diagnosis, from a patient treated with antithyroid drugs. The receptor comes from a man aged 40-55 years with Graves disease. Donor details come from another sample of the same person, matched by shared clones. In nucleotides, the sequence is TGTGCCAGCAGTGAATATTCTGGGGGCCTTTACGAGCAGTACTTC. Translated, it gives CASSEYSGGLYEQYF.